This T cell receptor beta chain is from a study of shared clonotypes between healthy human individuals. The table came from immunoSEQ multiplex PCR; TCRdb's copy has only in-frame clones and leaves some out. The top ten clones hold around 15% of a sample with about 92,000 clones, roughly 50% of them seen once. The V gene end was trimmed by 2 bases and the J gene end by 9 bases; junction bases not matched to a gene: 8. In germline, CDR1 is SGHTA, CDR2 FQGNSA. The CDR3 loop spans 14 amino acids. This chain joins TRBV7-2 and TRBJ2-7, with 9 bases identical to TRBD2. This sequence was found in a woman in her thirties or forties in good health. Some clones in this sample may be carry-over from other donors' samples. Sequenced material: PBMCs. The CDR3 coding sequence is TGTGCCAGCAGCTTATGGGGACTAGCATCATTGCAGTACTTC. This codes for CASSLWGLASLQYF.